This T cell receptor beta chain derives from a study of radiation and T cells in renal cell carcinoma. About the research overall: Nephrectomy followed 15 Gy stereotactic body radiation by 4 weeks.

Points from the study as a whole: No pretreatment tumor biopsies were available for baseline clonotypes. In blood, top tumor clones expanded by 2 weeks, shrinking by 4.

The CDR3 runs 13 residues. V was pared by 7 bases and J by 0 bases, with 9 bases between. The V gene's germline CDR1 is LNHDA and CDR2 SQIVND (reference sequence). This clone has only a few counts. Its antigen is undetermined. TCRdb's copy holds only in-frame clones and misses some; the assay was immunoSEQ multiplex PCR. The data show roughly 120,000 clones, approximately 80% seen once. Time point in this sample: baseline pretreatment blood. The treatment: 15 Gy SBRT to primary tumor, nephrectomy 4 weeks later. V is TRBV19 and J is TRBJ1-1; D is uncertain. The receptor was isolated from a woman aged 55 to 70 with renal cell carcinoma. Sequenced material: blood, taken from a patient whose treatment included radiotherapy and nephrectomy. The CDR3 DNA reads TGTGCCAGTAACGGCAGGATGAACACTGAAGCTTTCTTT. This translates into CASNGRMNTEAFF.